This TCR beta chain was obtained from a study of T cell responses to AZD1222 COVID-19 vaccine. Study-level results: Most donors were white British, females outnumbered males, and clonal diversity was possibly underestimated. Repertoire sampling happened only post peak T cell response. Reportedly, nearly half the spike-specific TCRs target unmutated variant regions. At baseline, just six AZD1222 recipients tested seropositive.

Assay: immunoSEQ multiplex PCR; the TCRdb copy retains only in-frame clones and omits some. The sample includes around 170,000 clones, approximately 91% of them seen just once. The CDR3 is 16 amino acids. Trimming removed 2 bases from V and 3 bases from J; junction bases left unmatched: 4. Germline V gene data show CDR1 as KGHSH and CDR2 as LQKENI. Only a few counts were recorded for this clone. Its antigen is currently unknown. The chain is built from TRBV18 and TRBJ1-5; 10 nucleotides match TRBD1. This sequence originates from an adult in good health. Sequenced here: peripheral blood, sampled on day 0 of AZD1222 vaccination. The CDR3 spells CASSPETGGLNQPQHF. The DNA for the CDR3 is TGTGCCAGCTCACCAGAGACAGGGGGCCTCAATCAGCCCCAGCATTTT.